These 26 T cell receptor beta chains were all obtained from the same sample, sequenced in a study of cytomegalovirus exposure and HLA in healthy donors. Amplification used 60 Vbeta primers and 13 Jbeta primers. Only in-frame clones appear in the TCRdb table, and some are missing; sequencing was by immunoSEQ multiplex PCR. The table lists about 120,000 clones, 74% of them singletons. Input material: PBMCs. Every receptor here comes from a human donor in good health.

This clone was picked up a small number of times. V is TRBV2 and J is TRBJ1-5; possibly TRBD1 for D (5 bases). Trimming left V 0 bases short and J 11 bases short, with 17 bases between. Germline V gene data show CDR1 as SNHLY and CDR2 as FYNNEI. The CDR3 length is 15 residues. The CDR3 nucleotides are TGTGCCAGCAGTGAAGCGCCTCGGCAGGGCAAGTCCCAGCATTTT. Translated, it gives CASSEAPRQGKSQHF.

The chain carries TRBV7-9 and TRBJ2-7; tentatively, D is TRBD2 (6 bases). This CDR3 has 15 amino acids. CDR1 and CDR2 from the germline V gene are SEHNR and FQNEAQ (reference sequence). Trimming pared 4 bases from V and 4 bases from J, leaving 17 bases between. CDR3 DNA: TGTGCCAGCAGCTCGGGACTCACAAGCCCTTACGAGCAGTACTTC. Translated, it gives CASSSGLTSPYEQYF.

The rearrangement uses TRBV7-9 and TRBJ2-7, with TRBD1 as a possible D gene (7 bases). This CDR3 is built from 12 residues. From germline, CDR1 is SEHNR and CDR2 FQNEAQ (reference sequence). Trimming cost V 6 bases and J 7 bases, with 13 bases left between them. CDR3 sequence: CASRPQGGEQYF. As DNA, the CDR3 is TGTGCCAGCAGACCTCAGGGGGGAGAGCAGTACTTC.

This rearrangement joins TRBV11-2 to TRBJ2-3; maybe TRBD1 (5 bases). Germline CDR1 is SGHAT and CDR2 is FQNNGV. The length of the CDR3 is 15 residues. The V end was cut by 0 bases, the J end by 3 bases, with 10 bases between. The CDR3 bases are TGTGCCAGCAGCTTAGAGGGGCTTGGGACAGATACGCAGTATTTT. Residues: CASSLEGLGTDTQYF.

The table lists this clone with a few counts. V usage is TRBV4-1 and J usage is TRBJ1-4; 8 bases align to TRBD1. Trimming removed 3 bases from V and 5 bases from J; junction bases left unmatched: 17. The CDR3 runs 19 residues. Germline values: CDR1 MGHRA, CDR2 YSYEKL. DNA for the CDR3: TGCGCCAGCAGCCAGAGAATTGGACAGGGTGTTTTGGGAAATGAAAAACTGTTTTTT. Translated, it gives CASSQRIGQGVLGNEKLFF.

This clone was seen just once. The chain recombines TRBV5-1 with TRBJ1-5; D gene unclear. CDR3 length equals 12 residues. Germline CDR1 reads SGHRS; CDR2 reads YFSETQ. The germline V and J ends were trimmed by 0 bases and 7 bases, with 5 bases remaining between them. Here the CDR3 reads CASSLDGQPQHF. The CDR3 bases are TGCGCCAGCAGCTTGGATGGCCAGCCCCAGCATTTT.

This chain's CDR3 is CASSLLAQQTYNEQFF. The DNA of the CDR3 is TGTGCCAGCAGCCTACTAGCGCAACAAACCTACAATGAGCAGTTCTTC. The V and J genes are TRBV4-2 and TRBJ2-1; 7 bases map to TRBD2. The CDR3 extends over 16 amino acids. Germline lookup yields CDR1 LGHNA and CDR2 YNFKEQ. J lost 2 bases, V lost 4 bases, and 8 bases had no gene match.

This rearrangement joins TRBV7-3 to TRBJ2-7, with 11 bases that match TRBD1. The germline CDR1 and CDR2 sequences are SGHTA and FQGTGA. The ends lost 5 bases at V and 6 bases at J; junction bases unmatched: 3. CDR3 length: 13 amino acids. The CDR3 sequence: CASSAGTGGEQYF. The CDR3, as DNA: TGTGCCAGCAGCGCAGGGACAGGGGGCGAGCAGTACTTC. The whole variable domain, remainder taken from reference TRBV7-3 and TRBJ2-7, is GAGVSQTPSNKVTEKGKYVELRCDPISGHTALYWYRQSLGQGPEFLIYFQGTGAADDSGLPNDRFFAVRPEGSVSTLKIQRTERGDSAVYLCASSAGTGGEQYFGPGTRLTVT.

CDR3 amino acids: CAISDTSGSSYNEQFF. The CDR3 coding sequence is TGTGCCATCAGTGACACTAGCGGGAGCTCCTACAATGAGCAGTTCTTC. V gene TRBV10-3 combines with J gene TRBJ2-1, with TRBD2 matching over 11 bases. Germline CDR1 ENHRY, CDR2 SYGVKD. The CDR3 runs to 16 residues. With 3 bases clipped from V and 0 bases from J, the junction kept 1 base outside the gene matches.

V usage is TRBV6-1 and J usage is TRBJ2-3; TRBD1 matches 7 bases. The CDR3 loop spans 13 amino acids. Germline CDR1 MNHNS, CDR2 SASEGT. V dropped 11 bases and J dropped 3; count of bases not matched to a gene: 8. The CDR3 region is CAGKDRATDTQYF. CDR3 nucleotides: TGTGCCGGCAAAGACAGGGCGACAGATACGCAGTATTTT.

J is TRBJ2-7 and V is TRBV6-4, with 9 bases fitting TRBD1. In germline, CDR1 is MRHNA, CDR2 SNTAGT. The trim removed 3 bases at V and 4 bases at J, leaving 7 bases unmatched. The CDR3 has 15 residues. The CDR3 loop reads CASSETRDRGYEQYF. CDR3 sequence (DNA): TGTGCCAGCAGTGAAACCCGCGACAGGGGGTACGAGCAGTACTTC.

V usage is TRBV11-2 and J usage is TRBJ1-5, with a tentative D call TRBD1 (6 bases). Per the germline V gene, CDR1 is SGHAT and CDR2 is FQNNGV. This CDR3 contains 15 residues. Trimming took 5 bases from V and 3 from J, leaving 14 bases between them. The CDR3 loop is CASSIGQSSNQPQHF. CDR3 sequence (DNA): TGTGCCAGCAGCATCGGACAGTCATCCAATCAGCCCCAGCATTTT.

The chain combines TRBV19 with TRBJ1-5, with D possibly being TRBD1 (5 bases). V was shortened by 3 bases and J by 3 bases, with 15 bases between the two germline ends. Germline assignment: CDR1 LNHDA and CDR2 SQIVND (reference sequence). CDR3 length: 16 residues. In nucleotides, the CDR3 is TGTGCCAGTAGTATCCCCGGAAACAGGCTCAATCAGCCCCAGCATTTT. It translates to CASSIPGNRLNQPQHF.

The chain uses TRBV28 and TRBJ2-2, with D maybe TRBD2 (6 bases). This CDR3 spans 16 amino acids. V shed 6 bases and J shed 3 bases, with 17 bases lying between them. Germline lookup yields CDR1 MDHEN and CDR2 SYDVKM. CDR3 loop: CASRNSGVGDTGELFF. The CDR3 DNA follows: TGTGCCAGCAGAAACTCGGGAGTTGGGGACACCGGGGAGCTGTTTTTT.

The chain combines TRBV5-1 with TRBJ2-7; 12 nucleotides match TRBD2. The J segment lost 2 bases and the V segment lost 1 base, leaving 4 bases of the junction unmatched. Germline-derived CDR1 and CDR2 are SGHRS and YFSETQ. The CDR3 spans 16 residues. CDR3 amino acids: CASSLTRLAGAYEQYF. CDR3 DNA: TGCGCCAGCAGCTTGACGCGACTAGCGGGAGCCTACGAGCAGTACTTC.

The CDR3 nucleotides are TGTGCCAGCAGCCAGACTAGCGGGAATTACAATGAGCAGTTCTTC. Translated, it gives CASSQTSGNYNEQFF. V usage is TRBV4-2 and J usage is TRBJ2-1; 11 bases line up with TRBD2. The CDR3 is made up of 15 amino acids. The germline CDR1 and CDR2 sequences are LGHNA and YNFKEQ. V lost 3 bases and J lost 4; bases outside the gene matches: 2.

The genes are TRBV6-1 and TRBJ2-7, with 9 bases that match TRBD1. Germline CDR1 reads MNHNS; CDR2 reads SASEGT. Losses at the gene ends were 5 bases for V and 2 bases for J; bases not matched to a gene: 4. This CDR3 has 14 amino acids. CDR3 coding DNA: TGTGCCAGCAGTCTGTGGACAGGGGCCTACGAGCAGTACTTC. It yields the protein CASSLWTGAYEQYF.

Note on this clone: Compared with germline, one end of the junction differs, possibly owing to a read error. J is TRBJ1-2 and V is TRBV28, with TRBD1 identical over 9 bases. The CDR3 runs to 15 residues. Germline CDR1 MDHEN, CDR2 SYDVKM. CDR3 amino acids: CASTTSGTGRYGYPF. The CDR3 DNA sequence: TGTGCCAGCACCACTTCCGGGACAGGGAGGTATGGCTACCCCTTC.

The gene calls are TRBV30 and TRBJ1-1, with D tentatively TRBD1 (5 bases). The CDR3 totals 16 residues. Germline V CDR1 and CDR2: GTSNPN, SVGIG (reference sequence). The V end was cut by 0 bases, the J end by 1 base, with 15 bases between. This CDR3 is CAWSVLSGGANTEAFF. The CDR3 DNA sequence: TGTGCCTGGAGTGTATTAAGTGGAGGGGCGAACACTGAAGCTTTCTTT.

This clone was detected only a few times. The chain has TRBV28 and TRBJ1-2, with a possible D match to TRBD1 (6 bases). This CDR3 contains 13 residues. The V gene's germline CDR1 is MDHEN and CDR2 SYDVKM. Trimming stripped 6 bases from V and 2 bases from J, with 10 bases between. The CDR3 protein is CASRYGQNYGYTF. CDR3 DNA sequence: TGTGCCAGCAGGTATGGACAGAACTATGGCTACACCTTC.

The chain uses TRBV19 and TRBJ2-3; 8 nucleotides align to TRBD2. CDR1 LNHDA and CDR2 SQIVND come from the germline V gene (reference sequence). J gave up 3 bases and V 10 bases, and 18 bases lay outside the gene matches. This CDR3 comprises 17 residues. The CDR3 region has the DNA TGTGCCACCCCCCCCCTCGGGGGGGAGTGGGGTACAGATACGCAGTATTTT. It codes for CATPPLGGEWGTDTQYF.

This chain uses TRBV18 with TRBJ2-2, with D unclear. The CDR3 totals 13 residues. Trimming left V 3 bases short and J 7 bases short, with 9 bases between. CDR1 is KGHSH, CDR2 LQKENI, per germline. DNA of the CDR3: TGTGCCAGCTCACCGCAGGCAAACGGGGAGCTGTTTTTT. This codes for CASSPQANGELFF.

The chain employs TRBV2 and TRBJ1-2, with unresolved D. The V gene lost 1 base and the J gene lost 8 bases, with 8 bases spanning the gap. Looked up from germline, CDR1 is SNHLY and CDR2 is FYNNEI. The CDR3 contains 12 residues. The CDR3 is CASSEGGLGYTF. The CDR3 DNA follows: TGTGCCAGCAGTGAAGGAGGGTTGGGCTACACCTTC.

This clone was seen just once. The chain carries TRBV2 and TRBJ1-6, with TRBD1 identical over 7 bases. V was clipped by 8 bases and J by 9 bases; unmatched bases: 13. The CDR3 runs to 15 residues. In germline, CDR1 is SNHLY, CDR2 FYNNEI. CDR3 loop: CASLPPGTASSPLHF. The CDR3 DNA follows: TGTGCCAGCCTCCCCCCCGGGACAGCGAGTTCACCCCTCCACTTT.

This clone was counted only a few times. This chain's CDR3 is CASSSPTTGMGTGELFF. DNA for the CDR3: TGTGCCAGCAGCTCCCCCACAACAGGGATGGGCACCGGGGAGCTGTTTTTT. J is TRBJ2-2 and V is TRBV5-4, with a tentative D call TRBD1 (6 bases). The V gene lost 3 bases and the J gene lost 4 bases, with 19 bases spanning the gap. CDR1 SGHNT and CDR2 YYREEE come from the germline V gene (reference sequence). CDR3 length equals 17 residues.

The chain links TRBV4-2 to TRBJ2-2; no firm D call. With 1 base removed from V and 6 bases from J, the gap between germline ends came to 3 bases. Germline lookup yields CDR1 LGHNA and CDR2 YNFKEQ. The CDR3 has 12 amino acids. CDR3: CASSQVSGELFF. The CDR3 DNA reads TGTGCCAGCAGCCAAGTATCCGGGGAGCTGTTTTTT.